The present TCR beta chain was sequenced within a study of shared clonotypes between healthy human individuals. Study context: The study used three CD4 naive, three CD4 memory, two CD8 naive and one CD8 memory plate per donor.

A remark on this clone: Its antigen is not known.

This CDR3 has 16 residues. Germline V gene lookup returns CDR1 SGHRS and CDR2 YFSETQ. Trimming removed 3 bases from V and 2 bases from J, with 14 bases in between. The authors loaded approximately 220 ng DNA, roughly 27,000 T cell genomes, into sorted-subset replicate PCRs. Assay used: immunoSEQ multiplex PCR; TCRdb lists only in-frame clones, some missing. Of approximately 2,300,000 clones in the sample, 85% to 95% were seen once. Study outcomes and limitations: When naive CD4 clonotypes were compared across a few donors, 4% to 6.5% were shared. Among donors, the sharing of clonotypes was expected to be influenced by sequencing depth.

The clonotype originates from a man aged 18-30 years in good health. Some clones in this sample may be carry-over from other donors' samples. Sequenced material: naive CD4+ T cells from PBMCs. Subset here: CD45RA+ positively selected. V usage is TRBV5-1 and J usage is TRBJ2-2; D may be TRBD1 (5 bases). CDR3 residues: CASSSRGLTNTGELFF. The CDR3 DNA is TGCGCCAGCAGCTCTAGGGGTCTCACTAACACCGGGGAGCTGTTTTTT.